This passage covers 14 T cell receptor beta chains from one sample sequenced in a study of OX40 agonist ivuxolimab in advanced cancers. This table comes from immunoSEQ multiplex PCR, and its TCRdb copy is limited to in-frame clones, with some not included. The sample includes tens of thousands of clones, 88% of them seen just once. The sample consisted of CD4+ or CD8+ T cells sorted from blood, taken in a trial of the OX40 agonist ivuxolimab. Receptors were obtained from an adult with an advanced solid tumor such as melanoma, head and neck, liver or kidney cancer.

This sequence joins TRBV6-4 and TRBJ2-1, with D possibly matching TRBD2 (7 bases). This CDR3 comprises 15 residues. The germline V and J ends were trimmed by 6 bases and 7 bases, with 19 bases remaining between them. Per the germline V gene, CDR1 is MRHNA and CDR2 is SNTAGT. The CDR3 DNA follows: TGTGCCAGCAGCGAAGGGGGAGGGCCGAGTAATGAGCAGTTCTTC. Its protein product is CASSEGGGPSNEQFF.

The chain couples TRBV15 to TRBJ2-3; the D is unclear. Germline V CDR1 and CDR2: LNHNV, YYDKDF (reference sequence). V was cut by 3 bases and J by 0 bases, with 10 bases left in between. There are 15 residues in the CDR3. This chain's CDR3 is CATSRTEPSTDTQYF. The CDR3 region has the DNA TGTGCCACCAGCAGGACTGAACCTAGCACAGATACGCAGTATTTT.

The CDR3 region is CTSSLTRGEQYF. CDR3 bases: TGCACCAGCAGCCTCACAAGGGGGGAGCAGTACTTC. This sequence joins TRBV1 and TRBJ2-7; TRBD1, the table's D call, was not compared with the DNA. TRBV1 is a pseudogene locus. The CDR3 spans 12 residues.

A single count supports this clone. The chain couples TRBV5-4 to TRBJ2-2; 7 positions match TRBD1. Trimming at V came to 4 bases and at J to 0 bases, leaving 6 bases not matched to a gene. This CDR3 region has 16 residues. CDR1 SGHNT and CDR2 YYREEE come from the germline V gene (reference sequence). The CDR3 protein is CASSSTGTANTGELFF. The CDR3, as DNA: TGTGCCAGCAGCAGTACCGGGACAGCGAACACCGGGGAGCTGTTTTTT.

The rearrangement joins TRBV11-2 to TRBJ2-3; D gene ambiguous. The V gene lost 5 bases and the J gene lost 6 bases, with 6 bases spanning the gap. The length of the CDR3 is 11 residues. CDR1 is SGHAT, CDR2 FQNNGV, per germline. The CDR3 spells CASSERDTQYF. For the CDR3, the DNA is TGTGCCAGCAGCGAAAGGGATACGCAGTATTTT. Looking up the rest from reference TRBV11-2 and TRBJ2-3 gives the full variable domain: EAGVAQSPRYKIIEKRQSVAFWCNPISGHATLYWYQQILGQGPKLLIQFQNNGVVDDSQLPKDRFSAERLKGVDSTLKIQPAKLEDSAVYLCASSERDTQYFGPGTRLTVL.

The rearrangement joins TRBV7-8 to TRBJ1-2; D is uncertain. The germline CDR1 and CDR2 sequences are SGHVS and FQNEAQ. The CDR3 contains 12 residues. Deletions cut 4 bases from V and 4 bases from J, with 7 bases between. CDR3 DNA: TGTGCCAGCAGCTCGACTAGCTATGGCTACACCTTC. It is translated as CASSSTSYGYTF.

The V gene is TRBV7-6, the J gene TRBJ2-7, with D possibly being TRBD2 (6 bases). Germline CDR1 SGHVS, CDR2 FNYEAQ. The V and J ends lost 4 bases and 6 bases respectively, with 13 bases between them. The CDR3 contains 13 residues. The chain's CDR3 is CASSSSREAEQYF. Here the CDR3 DNA reads TGTGCCAGCAGCTCCTCGCGGGAAGCCGAGCAGTACTTC.

CDR3 sequence (DNA): TGTGCCAGTAGTATGCGTCATGGCACTGAAGCTTTCTTT. Its translation: CASSMRHGTEAFF. This chain connects TRBV19 to TRBJ1-1; the D is unclear. The CDR3 length is 13 residues. Trimming left V 3 bases short and J 4 bases short, with 9 bases between. Germline V gene data show CDR1 as LNHDA and CDR2 as SQIVND (reference sequence).

The chain employs TRBV5-6 and TRBJ2-7; D is unresolved. V was pared by 1 base and J by 4 bases, with 3 bases between. This CDR3 has 11 residues. CDR1 and CDR2 from the germline V gene are SGHDT and YYEEEE. CDR3 sequence (DNA): TGTGCCAGCAGCTTGTATTACGAGCAGTACTTC. As protein: CASSLYYEQYF.

This rearrangement joins TRBV2 to TRBJ2-7, with unresolved D. Germline loops: CDR1 SNHLY, CDR2 FYNNEI. CDR3 length: 13 amino acids. The V and J ends lost 2 bases and 0 bases respectively, with 5 bases between them. The CDR3 sequence: CASSEFLSYEQYF. Here the CDR3 DNA reads TGTGCCAGCAGTGAATTCCTCTCCTACGAGCAGTACTTC. The full variable domain, its missing parts supplied by reference TRBV2 and TRBJ2-7, is EPEVTQTPSHQVTQMGQEVILRCVPISNHLYFYWYRQILGQKVEFLVSFYNNEISEKSEIFDDQFSVERPDGSNFTLKIRSTKLEDSAMYFCASSEFLSYEQYFGPGTRLTVT.

This chain connects TRBV28 to TRBJ2-3; D might be TRBD2 (5 bases). The CDR3 has 14 amino acids. In germline, CDR1 is MDHEN, CDR2 SYDVKM. V lost 3 bases and J 2 bases, leaving 9 bases between the germline ends. The CDR3 here is CASSFRGLTDTQYF. The DNA for the CDR3 is TGTGCCAGCAGTTTCCGCGGACTCACAGATACGCAGTATTTT.

The chain has TRBV7-5 and TRBJ2-7; no check of the table's D call, TRBD1, against the DNA was made. TRBV7-5 is marked as a pseudogene. CDR3 length: 16 residues. CDR3 DNA sequence: TGTGTCAGAAGCATGAGCCCGGGACAGGGATTAGAAGAGCAGTACTTC. Translated: CVRSMSPGQGLEEQYF.

The chain links TRBV10-3 to TRBJ2-7; D gene unclear. The CDR3 is 15 amino acids. The germline CDR1 and CDR2 sequences are ENHRY and SYGVKD. V lost 3 bases, J lost 2 bases, and 14 bases lay in between. In DNA form, the CDR3 reads TGTGCCATCAGTGAAGCCCCATACGGCACCTACGAGCAGTACTTC. This translates into CAISEAPYGTYEQYF.

Only one count was recorded for this clone. This chain joins TRBV27 and TRBJ1-5; D not certain. Germline assignment: CDR1 MNHEY and CDR2 SMNVEV (reference sequence). This CDR3 has 14 amino acids. The V end lost 2 bases, the J end lost 0 bases, and 5 bases lay between the germline ends. The CDR3 DNA follows: TGTGCCAGCAGTTTAGGGTATAGCAATCAGCCCCAGCATTTT. Translated: CASSLGYSNQPQHF.